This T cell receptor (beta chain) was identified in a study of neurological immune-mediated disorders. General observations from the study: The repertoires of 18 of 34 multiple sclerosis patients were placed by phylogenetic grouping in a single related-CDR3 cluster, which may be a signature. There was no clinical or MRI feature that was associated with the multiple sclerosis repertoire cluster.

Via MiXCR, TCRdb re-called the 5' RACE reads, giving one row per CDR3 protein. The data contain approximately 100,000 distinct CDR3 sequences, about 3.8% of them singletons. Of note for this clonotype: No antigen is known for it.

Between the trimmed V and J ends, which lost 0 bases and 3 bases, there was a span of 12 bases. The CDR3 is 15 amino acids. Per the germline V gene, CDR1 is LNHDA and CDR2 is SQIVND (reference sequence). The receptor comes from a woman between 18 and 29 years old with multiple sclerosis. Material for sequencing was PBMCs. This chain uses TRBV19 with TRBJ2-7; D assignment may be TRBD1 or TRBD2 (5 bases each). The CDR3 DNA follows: TGTGCCAGTAGTATAGATCCAGGGACGGTCTACGAGCAGTACTTC. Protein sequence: CASSIDPGTVYEQYF.